Presented here are 8 T cell receptor beta chains from one specimen sequenced in a study of shared clonotypes between healthy human individuals (dated by TCRdb to about 2020). The method behind the library was the immunoSEQ multiplex PCR assay. The immuneACCESS repertoire file appears here via TCRdb, limited to in-frame rearrangements. These files lack a portion of the clones; in checked studies, under half of the deficit traces to unresolved V genes, and the cause of the others is not known. This sample gives about 980,000 clones in total; 70% to 85% of them show up just once. The ten top clones hold 1.5% of the sample. The specimen sequenced was memory CD4+ T cells sorted from blood. In light of the paper, this sample's cell subset or site label describes: CD45RA-negative fraction. These receptors all come from a man aged 18 to 29 in good health.

The rearrangement joins TRBV6-1 to TRBJ2-7; D not resolved. V was trimmed by 0 bases and J by 7 bases, leaving 7 bases between them. Germline CDR1 and CDR2: MNHNS and SASEGT. This CDR3 comprises 12 residues. This chain's CDR3 is CASSEARQEQYF. The CDR3 DNA sequence: TGTGCCAGCAGTGAAGCGCGCCAAGAGCAGTACTTC.

The CDR3 region has the DNA TGTGCCACCAGCAGAGTCTTAGGGCTTAACACTGAAGCTTTCTTT. This codes for CATSRVLGLNTEAFF. The chain links TRBV15 to TRBJ1-1; D is ambiguous. Germline CDR1 is LNHNV and CDR2 is YYDKDF (reference sequence). CDR3 length: 15 residues. Trimming left V 1 base short and J 2 bases short, with 11 bases between.

The V and J genes are TRBV2 and TRBJ1-1, with a possible D match to TRBD1 (6 bases). V lost 7 bases to trimming and J lost 6 bases, with 15 bases between them. This CDR3 is 13 amino acids long. Germline V gene data show CDR1 as SNHLY and CDR2 as FYNNEI. The CDR3 DNA reads TGTGCCAGCACCCCCCCGGACAGAGCTGAAGCTTTCTTT. It specifies CASTPPDRAEAFF.

This clone was detected only once. Its ends do not fully match the called genes, so a read error is possible. The gene calls are TRBV7-7 and TRBJ1-3, with D possibly matching TRBD1 (5 bases). The CDR3 spans 15 residues. The germline V gene encodes CDR1 SSHAT and CDR2 FNYEAQ (reference sequence). The CDR3 is CASSPTSGFGNTIYF. The CDR3 nucleotides are TGTGCTAGCAGCCCAACCTCAGGGTTCGGAAACACCATATATTTT.

The chain couples TRBV29-1 to TRBJ2-5, with D perhaps matching TRBD1 or TRBD2 (5 bases each). V lost 6 bases and J lost 4, with 15 bases in between. Germline V gene data show CDR1 as SQVTM and CDR2 as ANQGSEA. This CDR3 contains 13 residues. CDR3 bases: TGCAGCGTGAGGGGCGCGGGTGGAGAGACCCAGTACTTC. It specifies CSVRGAGGETQYF.

This clone turned up a few times. The chain employs TRBV4-1 and TRBJ1-3; tentative D call: TRBD1 (6 bases). Deletions cut 0 bases from V and 4 bases from J, with 16 bases between. CDR3 length: 17 residues. Looked up from germline, CDR1 is MGHRA and CDR2 is YSYEKL. The CDR3 loop reads CASSQDLGGAGGNTIYF. As DNA, the CDR3 is TGCGCCAGCAGCCAAGATCTTGGGGGGGCGGGAGGAAACACCATATATTTT.

A single count supports this clone. The chain recombines TRBV13 with TRBJ1-2, with 8 bases aligning to TRBD1. V was clipped by 0 bases and J by 4 bases; unmatched bases: 13. The CDR3 consists of 18 residues. Germline assignment: CDR1 PRHDT and CDR2 FYEKMQ (reference sequence). The CDR3 region is CASSLGRSGTGLGYGYTF. CDR3 nucleotides: TGTGCCAGCAGCTTAGGCCGATCCGGGACAGGACTTGGCTATGGCTACACCTTC.

This clone was seen more than once but under ten times. The chain carries TRBV6-6 and TRBJ1-6; no clear D gene. The V gene lost 7 bases and the J gene lost 1 base, with 8 bases spanning the gap. Germline CDR1 is MNHNY and CDR2 is SVGAGI (reference sequence). The CDR3 has 14 residues. CDR3 sequence: CASTTKSYNSPLHF. The CDR3 DNA reads TGTGCCAGCACCACAAAATCCTATAATTCACCCCTCCACTTT.